This T cell receptor beta chain comes out of a study of response to subunit inactivated influenza vaccine. This clonotype was seen at least ten times. Its antigen remains unknown. TCRdb re-derived calls from the RT-PCR reads in MiXCR, one entry per CDR3 protein. The sample lists some 300,000 distinct CDR3 sequences; about 20% were seen once. Study results and caveats: The authors offered the suggestion that each seasonal influenza vaccination recruits few new T cells.

Deletions cut 4 bases from V and 4 bases from J, with 16 bases between. Per the germline V gene, CDR1 is SQVTM and CDR2 is ANQGSEA. This CDR3 region has 14 residues. The clonotype was recovered from a man in his fifties or sixties who received an inactivated influenza vaccine. The sequenced sample was PBMCs from blood, obtained 21 months after vaccination. The chain is built from TRBV29-1 and TRBJ1-2; possible D gene TRBD1, 5 bases. The CDR3 nucleotides read TGCAGCGTTGTTTTCGACAGTTGGAGCTATGGCTACACCTTC. Its translation is CSVVFDSWSYGYTF.